The clone carrying this TCR beta chain has at least ten counts. Its antigen is not identified. Those donating, healthy Caucasian individuals from Russia, were aged 6 to 90. These data belong to a study of blood T cells in healthy people across ages. Using a J-beta primer mix together with a sample-barcoded 5' primer, a second PCR was run for roughly 6 to 12 cycles. TCRdb re-called the 5' RACE reads with MiXCR, one entry per CDR3 protein. Seen here are more than 900,000 distinct CDR3 sequences, roughly 29% observed once, and the top ten hold 10%. V was shortened by 5 bases and J by 8 bases, with 18 bases between the two germline ends. The CDR3 covers 14 residues. Findings and caveats of the study: Possibly, changes in expanded clonotypes were confounded because donor CMV status was unknown.

These data are also associated with another study on T cells of mothers and their children. That paper adds: All RNA that had been extracted was used for cDNA synthesis at approximately 1.5 ug per 15 ul.

The rearrangement joins TRBV12-3 or TRBV12-4 to TRBJ1-2; weak D call: TRBD1 (5 bases). The receptor was derived from a woman in her thirties or forties in good health. Sequenced material: blood. Written as DNA, the CDR3 is TGTGCCAGCAGTCCATACCCCCAGGGTAGCGGCTACACCTTC. It codes for CASSPYPQGSGYTF.